The entry below gives a single T cell receptor beta chain sequence along with its context. The data stem from a study of blood T cell repertoires in COVID-19. The overall study: COVID-19 samples from acute and convalescent phases originated in the United States, Italy and Spain. T cells, B-cell-depleted T cells, or PBMCs provided the cDNA or gDNA that served as material.

The authors' processing: Cell counts per sample came from amplifying reference gene primers. Profiled with immunoSEQ multiplex PCR; TCRdb holds only in-frame clones, not every one. For V, J and clone size, that table is used; D and trimming come from the DNA. Of about 250,000 clones listed, around 90% were seen once; the top ten hold 0.95% to 1%. The receptor was derived from a woman in her thirties or forties who had recovered from COVID-19. The sample comprised peripheral blood.

CDR3 sequence (DNA): TGTGCCAGCAGCCGGGACAGGGACAATGAGCAGTTCTTC. Encoded protein: CASSRDRDNEQFF. The chain joins TRBV13 to TRBJ2-1, with 9 nucleotides matching TRBD1. Trimming removed 5 bases from V and 5 bases from J; junction bases left unmatched: 1. Germline V gene data show CDR1 as PRHDT and CDR2 as FYEKMQ (reference sequence). The CDR3 sequence is 13 residues long.